This T cell receptor beta chain was found in a study of cytomegalovirus exposure and HLA in healthy donors. Method: immunoSEQ multiplex PCR; TCRdb's copy keeps in-frame clones and lacks some. This table holds 150,000 to 200,000 clones, around four fifths found once. Trimming removed 0 bases from V and 1 base from J; junction bases left unmatched: 6. Germline V gives CDR1 SGHVS, CDR2 FQNEAQ. The CDR3 sequence is 16 residues long. This sequence was found in a man between 25 and 39 years old in good health and CMV-seropositive. Sequencing input: PBMCs. The chain recombines TRBV7-8 with TRBJ2-7, with TRBD1 matching 7 bases. The CDR3 region is CASSLALAGGSYEQYF. In nucleotides, the CDR3 is TGTGCCAGCAGCTTAGCCTTGGCAGGGGGATCCTACGAGCAGTACTTC.